Listed below are T cell receptor beta chains from one sample, sequenced in a study of T cells after yellow fever vaccination. Using its own MiXCR run on the 5' RACE reads, TCRdb lists one record per CDR3 protein. The sample has roughly 100,000 distinct CDR3 sequences; more than 7.5% are singletons. The sample here was CD8+ T cells not binding an NS4B(214-222) dextramer, sorted from PBMCs, taken around 15 days after the first yellow fever vaccination. Source of these receptors: a young man who received the YFV17D yellow fever vaccine. Each CDR3 is given without its conserved first and last residue. Fields, in order: V gene, CDR3 protein.

TRBV9 | ASSVVASGGIGETQY
TRBV12-3/TRBV12-4 | ASSFSGDTIY
TRBV7-6 | ASSSRARDGELF
TRBV7-9 | ASSPTSRVYNEQF
TRBV4-1 | ASSQGVANEKLF
TRBV28 | ASSEFNEQF
TRBV13 | ASSFSGTPTYEQY
TRBV12-3/TRBV12-4 | ASSLVGVSEAVTEAF
TRBV5-5 | ASSLVGEETQY
TRBV6-5 | ASSFWRGAKTQY
TRBV27 | ASSFSRAHGYT
TRBV13 | ASSLGAGGVTEAF
TRBV28 | ASSPPRAGDARAEAF
TRBV11-2 | ASSSRDYNTGELF
TRBV6-5 | ASSYSSGIGEQY
TRBV6-5 | ASSYSTGPLYGYT
TRBV14 | ASSRRTGPGELF
TRBV7-6 | ASSSRRGGADTQY
TRBV10-1 | ASSESNRDTDNEKLF
TRBV10-3 | AISAGTGVTGELF
TRBV6-6 | ASTAWGYEQY
TRBV6-5 | ASSYDPFSGNTIY
TRBV5-1 | ASSFAGNYNEQF
TRBV5-6 | ASSFAGAPTDTQY
TRBV6-1 | ASSLTESSYEQY
TRBV10-3 | AISEGMKYNSPLH
TRBV4-2 | ASSLSSGGDMNTGELF
TRBV7-9 | ASSRTGAGGPNEQY
TRBV30 | AWSVSGPARF
TRBV9 | ASSREGARQPQH
TRBV5-4 | ASSPGLGEYEQF
TRBV19 | ASGERGSYNEQF
TRBV4-1 | ASSPSHPGQLF
TRBV7-6 | ASSFGQGGVETQY
TRBV6-5 | ASSYPGLMDVDGYT
TRBV2 | ASTSTRYYEQY
TRBV7-2 | ASSLLGAGLAYEQY
TRBV3-1 | ASSGTQETQY
TRBV3-1 | ASSQDPTGPLSYEQY
TRBV11-1 | ASSPRQVHVEAF
TRBV5-4 | ASRPFRDTTDTQY
TRBV5-4 | ASSPAGGYNEQF
TRBV28 | ASISTGTDNQPQH
TRBV7-9 | ASSRTDGNTEAF
TRBV3-1 | ASSNTGQGINEQF
TRBV9 | ASSSGAANEQF
TRBV7-2 | ASSLLDGSGAGYEQY
TRBV18 | ASSPPWQGVSEQF
TRBV20-1 | SARAPSSYDQY
TRBV12-3/TRBV12-4 | ASSFGVFYGYT
TRBV27 | ASSQARGIEQY
TRBV4-3 | ASSQTPRETETQY
TRBV4-1 | ASSQDGDGANTGELF
TRBV11-3 | ASSLGATEAF
TRBV29-1 | SVEDLDREPKAF
TRBV14 | ASSQDRVDTHPDTQY
TRBV7-9 | ASSFTGANQPQH